The present T cell receptor beta chain was sequenced within a study of blood T cell repertoires in COVID-19. Study-wide background: Whether acute or convalescent, the COVID-19 samples came from the United States, Italy and Spain. T cells, B-cell-depleted T cells, or PBMCs supplied cDNA or gDNA.

Seattle's cohort entered during active infection and was followed longitudinally. This clone was detected once. In the study's own analysis: For nucleated cells, counts were estimated from reference gene primer amplification. TCRdb keeps only in-frame clones here, not all; method: immunoSEQ multiplex PCR. V and J calls and clone size are copied from that table; D and trimming were computed from the DNA. Seen here are 80,000 to 95,000 clones, 80% to 90% observed once, and the top ten hold around 5.2%. The germline CDR1 and CDR2 sequences are SQVTM and ANQGSEA. V was cut by 3 bases and J by 3 bases, with 14 bases left in between. This CDR3 has 14 amino acids.

The receptor was isolated from an elderly man with COVID-19, enrolled during active disease. The sample consisted of peripheral blood. V gene TRBV29-1 combines with J gene TRBJ2-5, with D possibly matching TRBD1 (6 bases). Here the CDR3 DNA reads TGCAGCGTTGACGGCCAGGGGTGGGAAGAGACCCAGTACTTC. Translation: CSVDGQGWEETQYF.